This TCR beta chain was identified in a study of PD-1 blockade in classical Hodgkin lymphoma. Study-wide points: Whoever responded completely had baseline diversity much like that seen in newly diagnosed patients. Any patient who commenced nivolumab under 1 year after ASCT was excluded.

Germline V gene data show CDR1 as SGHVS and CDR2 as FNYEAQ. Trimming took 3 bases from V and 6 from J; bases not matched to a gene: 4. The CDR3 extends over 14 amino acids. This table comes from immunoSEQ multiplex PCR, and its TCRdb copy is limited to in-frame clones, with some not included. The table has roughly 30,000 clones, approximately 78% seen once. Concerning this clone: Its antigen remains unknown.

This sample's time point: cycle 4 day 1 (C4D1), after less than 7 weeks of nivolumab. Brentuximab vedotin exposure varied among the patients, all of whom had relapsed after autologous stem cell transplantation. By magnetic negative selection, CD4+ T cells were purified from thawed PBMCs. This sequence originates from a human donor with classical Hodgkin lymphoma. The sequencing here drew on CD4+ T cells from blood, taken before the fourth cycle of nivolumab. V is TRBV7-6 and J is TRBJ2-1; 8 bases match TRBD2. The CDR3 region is CASSLRLAGNEQFF. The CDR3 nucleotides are TGTGCCAGCAGCTTGAGGCTAGCGGGCAATGAGCAGTTCTTC. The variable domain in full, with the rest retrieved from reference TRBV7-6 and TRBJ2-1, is GAGVSQSPRYKVTKRGQDVALRCDPISGHVSLYWYRQALGQGPEFLTYFNYEAQQDKSGLPNDRFSAERPEGSISTLTIQRTEQRDSAMYRCASSLRLAGNEQFFGPGTRLTVL.